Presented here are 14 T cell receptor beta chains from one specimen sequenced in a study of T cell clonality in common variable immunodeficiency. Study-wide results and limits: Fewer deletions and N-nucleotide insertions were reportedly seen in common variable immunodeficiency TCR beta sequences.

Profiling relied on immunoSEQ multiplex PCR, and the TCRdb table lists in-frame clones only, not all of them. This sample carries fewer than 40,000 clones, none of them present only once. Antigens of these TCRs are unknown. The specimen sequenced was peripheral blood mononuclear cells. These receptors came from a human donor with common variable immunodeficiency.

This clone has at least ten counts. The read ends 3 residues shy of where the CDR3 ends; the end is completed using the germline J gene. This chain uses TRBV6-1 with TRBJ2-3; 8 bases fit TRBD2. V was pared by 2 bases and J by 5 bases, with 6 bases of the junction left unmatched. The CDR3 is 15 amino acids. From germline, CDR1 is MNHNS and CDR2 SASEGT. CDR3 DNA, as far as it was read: TGTGCCAGCAGTGAACCGAGCGGGAGCCTAGATACG. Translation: CASSEPSGSLDT. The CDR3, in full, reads CASSEPSGSLDTQYF.

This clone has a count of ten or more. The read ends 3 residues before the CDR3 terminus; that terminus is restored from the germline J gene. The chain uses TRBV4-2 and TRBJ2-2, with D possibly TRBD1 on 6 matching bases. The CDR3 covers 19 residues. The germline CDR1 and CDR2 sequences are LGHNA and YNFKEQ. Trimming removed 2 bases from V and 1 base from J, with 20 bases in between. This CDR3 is CASSQHLFFGQRNTGELFF. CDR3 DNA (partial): TGTGCCAGCAGCCAACACCTATTTTTCGGACAGAGGAACACCGGGGAG.

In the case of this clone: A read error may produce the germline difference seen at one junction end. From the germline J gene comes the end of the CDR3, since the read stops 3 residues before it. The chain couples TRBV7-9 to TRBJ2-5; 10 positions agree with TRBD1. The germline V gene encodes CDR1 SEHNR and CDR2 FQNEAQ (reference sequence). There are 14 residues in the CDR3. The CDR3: CSSSSTGGSQTQYF. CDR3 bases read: TGTTCCAGCAGCTCGACAGGGGGCAGTCAGACC.

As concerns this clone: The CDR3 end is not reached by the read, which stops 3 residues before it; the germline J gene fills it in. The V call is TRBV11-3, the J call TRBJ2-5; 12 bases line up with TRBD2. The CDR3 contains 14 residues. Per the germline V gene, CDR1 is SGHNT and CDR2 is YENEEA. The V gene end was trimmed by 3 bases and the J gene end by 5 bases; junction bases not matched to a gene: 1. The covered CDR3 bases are TGTGCCAGCAGCTTTGGACTAGCGGGGGAGACC. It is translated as CASSFGLAGET. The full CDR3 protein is CASSFGLAGETQYF.

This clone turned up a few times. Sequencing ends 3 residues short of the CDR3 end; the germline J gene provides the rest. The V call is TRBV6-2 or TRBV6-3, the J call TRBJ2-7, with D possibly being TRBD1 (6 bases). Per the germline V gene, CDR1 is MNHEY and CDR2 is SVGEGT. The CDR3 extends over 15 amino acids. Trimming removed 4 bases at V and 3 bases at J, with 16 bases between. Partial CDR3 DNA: TGTGCCAGCAGTTCCCTCCGGGACACTAGCTACGAG. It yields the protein CASSSLRDTSYE. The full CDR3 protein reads CASSSLRDTSYEQYF.

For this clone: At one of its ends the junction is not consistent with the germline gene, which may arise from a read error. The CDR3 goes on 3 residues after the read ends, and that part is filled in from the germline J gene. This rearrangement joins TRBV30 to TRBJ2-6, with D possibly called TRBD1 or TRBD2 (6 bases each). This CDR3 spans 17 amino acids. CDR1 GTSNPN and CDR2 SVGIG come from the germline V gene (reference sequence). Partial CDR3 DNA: TGTGCCGGGAGTGGGGGGCAGGGCGCATCTGGGGCCAACGTC. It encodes CAGSGGQGASGANV. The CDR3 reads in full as CAGSGGQGASGANVLTF. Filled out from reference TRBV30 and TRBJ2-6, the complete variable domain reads SQTIHQWPATLVQPVGSPLSLECTVEGTSNPNLYWYRQAAGRGLQLLFYSVGIGQISSEVPQNLSASRPQDRQFILSSKKLLLSDSGFYLCAGSGGQGASGANVLTFGAGSRLTVL.

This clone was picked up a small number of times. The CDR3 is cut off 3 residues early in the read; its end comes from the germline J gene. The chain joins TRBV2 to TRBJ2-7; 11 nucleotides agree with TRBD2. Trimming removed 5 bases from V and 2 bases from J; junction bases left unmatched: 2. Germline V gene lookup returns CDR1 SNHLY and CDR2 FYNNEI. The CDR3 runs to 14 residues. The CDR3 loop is CASSLAGGPYEQYF. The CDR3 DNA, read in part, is TGTGCCAGCAGTCTAGCGGGAGGACCCTACGAG.

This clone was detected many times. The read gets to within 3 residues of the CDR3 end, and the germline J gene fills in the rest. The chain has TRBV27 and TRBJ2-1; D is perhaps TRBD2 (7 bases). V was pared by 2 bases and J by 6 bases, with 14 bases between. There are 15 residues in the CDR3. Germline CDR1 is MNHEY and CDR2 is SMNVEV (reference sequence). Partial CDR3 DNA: TGTGCCAGCAGTTTAGATCAGGGGAGGGGCAATGAG. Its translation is CASSLDQGRGNE. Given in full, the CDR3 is CASSLDQGRGNEQFF.

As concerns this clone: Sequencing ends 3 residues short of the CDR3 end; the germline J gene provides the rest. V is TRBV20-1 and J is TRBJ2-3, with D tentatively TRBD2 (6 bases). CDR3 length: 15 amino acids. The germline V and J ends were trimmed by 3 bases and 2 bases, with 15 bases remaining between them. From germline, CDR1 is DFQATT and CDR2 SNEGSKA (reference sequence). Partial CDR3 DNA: TGCAGTGCTAGTGCGAGGAGGGGCCCCACAGATACG. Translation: CSASARRGPTDT. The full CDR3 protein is CSASARRGPTDTQYF.

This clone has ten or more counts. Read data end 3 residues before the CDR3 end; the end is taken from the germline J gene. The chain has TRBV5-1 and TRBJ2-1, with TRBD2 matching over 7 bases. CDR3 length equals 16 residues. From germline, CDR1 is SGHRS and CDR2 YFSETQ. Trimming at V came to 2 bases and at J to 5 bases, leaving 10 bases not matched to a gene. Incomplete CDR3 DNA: TGCGCCAGCAGCTTAGCACCCGCCGGGACTAACAATGAG. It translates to CASSLAPAGTNNE. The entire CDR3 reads CASSLAPAGTNNEQFF.

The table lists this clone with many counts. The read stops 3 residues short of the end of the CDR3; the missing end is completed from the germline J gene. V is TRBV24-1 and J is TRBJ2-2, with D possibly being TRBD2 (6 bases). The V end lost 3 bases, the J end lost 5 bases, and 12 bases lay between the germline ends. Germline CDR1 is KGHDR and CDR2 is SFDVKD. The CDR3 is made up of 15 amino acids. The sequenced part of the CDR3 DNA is TGTGCCACCAGTGATGACAGCGGGTCGACCGGGGAG. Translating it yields CATSDDSGSTGE. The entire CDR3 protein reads CATSDDSGSTGELFF.

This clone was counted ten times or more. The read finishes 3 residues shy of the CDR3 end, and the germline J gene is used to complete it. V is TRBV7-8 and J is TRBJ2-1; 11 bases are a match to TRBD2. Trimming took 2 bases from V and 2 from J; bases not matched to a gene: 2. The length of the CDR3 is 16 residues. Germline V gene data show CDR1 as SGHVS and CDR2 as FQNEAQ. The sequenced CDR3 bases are TGTGCCAGCAGCTTACCGGGACTAGCGGCCTACAATGAG. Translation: CASSLPGLAAYNE. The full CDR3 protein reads CASSLPGLAAYNEQFF.

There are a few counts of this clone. CDR3 region: CASSRRTGYNSPLHF. CDR3 DNA (partial): TGTGCCAGCAGTCGACGGACAGGGTATAATTCACCC. The rearrangement links TRBV6-2 or TRBV6-3 to TRBJ1-6; TRBD1 matches 8 bases. The CDR3 end lies 3 residues beyond the end of the read and is filled in from the germline J gene. The V and J ends lost 5 bases and 4 bases, in that order; junction bases with no gene match: 4. This CDR3 spans 15 amino acids. Germline assignment: CDR1 MNHEY and CDR2 SVGEGT.

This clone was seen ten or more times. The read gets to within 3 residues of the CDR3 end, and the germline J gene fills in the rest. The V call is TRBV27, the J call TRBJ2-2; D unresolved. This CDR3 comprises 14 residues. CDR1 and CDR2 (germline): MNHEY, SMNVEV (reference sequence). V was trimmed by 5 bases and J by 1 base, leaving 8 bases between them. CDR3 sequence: CASSPKLNTGELFF. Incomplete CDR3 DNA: TGTGCCAGCAGTCCAAAGCTGAACACCGGGGAG.